A single sample gave rise to the 28 T cell receptor beta chains below, sequenced in a study of T-cell reconstitution after alpha-beta-depleted transplantation in children. Unique molecular identifiers were built into the TCRbeta library. One entry per CDR3 protein, called by TCRdb with MiXCR from the PCR reads. The table shows some 340,000 distinct CDR3 sequences, with 10% occurring only once. The specimen comprised PBMCs from the stem cell graft donor, sampled from the stem cell graft. The origin of the receptors is a human donor who donated a stem cell graft to a child with acute lymphoblastic leukemia.

This clonotype was seen a few times. This sequence joins TRBV27 and TRBJ2-1, with D hard to call. The CDR3 covers 13 residues. Trimming took off 5 bases at V and 6 bases at J, with 11 bases between the two ends. Germline V lookup: CDR1 MNHEY, CDR2 SMNVEV (reference sequence). CDR3 bases: TGTGCCAGCAGTATACACCTAGGCAATGAGCAGTTCTTC. Its protein is CASSIHLGNEQFF.

In this sample, this clonotype turned up many times. The chain couples TRBV7-8 to TRBJ2-1, with D maybe TRBD1 (5 bases). Per the germline V gene, CDR1 is SGHVS and CDR2 is FQNEAQ. The CDR3 totals 12 residues. Between the trimmed V and J ends, which lost 2 bases and 15 bases, there was a span of 14 bases. The CDR3 here is CASSLIREDRFF. CDR3 coding DNA: TGTGCCAGCAGCTTAATCAGGGAAGATCGGTTCTTC.

V is TRBV12-3 or TRBV12-4 and J is TRBJ1-1; D is unclear. The germline V and J ends were trimmed by 5 bases and 2 bases, with 18 bases remaining between them. The CDR3 consists of 16 residues. CDR3 DNA sequence: TGTGCCAGCAGTAAACGGGGTGTGGTCCAAAACACTGAAGCTTTCTTT. This gives the protein CASSKRGVVQNTEAFF.

This clonotype was counted between two and nine times. The J gene is TRBJ2-1, the V gene TRBV29-1; tentatively, D is TRBD2 (6 bases). The germline V gene has CDR1 SQVTM and CDR2 ANQGSEA. With 3 bases removed from V and 0 bases from J, the gap between germline ends came to 12 bases. This CDR3 is built from 15 residues. CDR3 DNA sequence: TGCAGCGTTGAGACTTCGGGAGTCTCCTACAATGAGCAGTTCTTC. Amino acids: CSVETSGVSYNEQFF.

This clonotype was found a few times. CDR3 amino acids: CASSISGRLAGELFF. In DNA, the CDR3 is TGTGCCAGCAGTATTAGCGGGAGGCTCGCCGGGGAGCTGTTTTTT. The chain carries TRBV28 and TRBJ2-2; 10 bases map to TRBD2. The CDR3 spans 15 residues. CDR1 and CDR2 (germline): MDHEN, SYDVKM. Trimming at V came to 5 bases and at J to 6 bases, leaving 6 bases not matched to a gene.

As DNA, the CDR3 is TGTGCCACCAGCAGAGACTTCTGGCGGGGGGGGTACATTCAGTACTTC. Residues: CATSRDFWRGGYIQYF. The chain recombines TRBV15 with TRBJ2-4; TRBD2 agrees at 9 bases. The germline CDR1 and CDR2 sequences are LNHNV and YYDKDF (reference sequence). The CDR3 contains 16 residues. V trimming: 0 bases; J trimming: 8 bases; junction bases outside the gene matches: 8. Using reference TRBV15 and TRBJ2-4 for the parts outside the CDR3, the full variable domain is DAMVIQNPRYQVTQFGKPVTLSCSQTLNHNVMYWYQQKSSQAPKLLFHYYDKDFNNEADTPDNFQSRRPNTSFCFLDIRSPGLGDTAMYLCATSRDFWRGGYIQYFGAGTRLSVL.

This clonotype turned up a few times. Sequence at one end of the junction differs from germline and may be a read error. V gene TRBV7-2 combines with J gene TRBJ2-7; D remains ambiguous. This CDR3 comprises 15 residues. In germline, CDR1 is SGHTA, CDR2 FQGNSA. The CDR3 nucleotides are TGTGCCAGCACCTTAATCGGTGGCAGCCCTTACGAGCAGTACTTC. It yields the protein CASTLIGGSPYEQYF.

This chain uses TRBV5-1 with TRBJ1-2; possibly TRBD1 for D (6 bases). The germline V gene encodes CDR1 SGHRS and CDR2 YFSETQ. V was pared by 3 bases and J by 6 bases, with 15 bases between. CDR3 length: 14 amino acids. The CDR3 is CASSYVQGSDGYTF. Written as DNA, the CDR3 is TGCGCCAGCAGCTATGTACAGGGCTCGGATGGCTACACCTTC.

This clonotype was detected ten times or more. This rearrangement joins TRBV5-1 to TRBJ2-2; D perhaps matches TRBD1 (5 bases). The germline V gene encodes CDR1 SGHRS and CDR2 YFSETQ. This CDR3 spans 15 amino acids. The V and J ends lost 4 bases and 1 base respectively, with 11 bases between them. The CDR3: CASSVDRVNTGELFF. The CDR3 nucleotides are TGCGCCAGCAGCGTCGACAGAGTGAACACCGGGGAGCTGTTTTTT.

This clonotype was counted a few times. The chain recombines TRBV12-3 or TRBV12-4 with TRBJ1-2, with 8 bases that match TRBD1. The V segment lost 3 bases and the J segment 4 bases; nucleotides outside the gene matches: 10. The CDR3 is made up of 16 amino acids. CDR3 coding DNA: TGTGCCAGCAGTTTGGTCCGGACAGGGCGGTCCTATGGCTACACCTTC. As protein: CASSLVRTGRSYGYTF.

The chain is built from TRBV7-9 and TRBJ2-7; possibly TRBD1 for D (6 bases). Per germline, CDR1 SEHNR and CDR2 FQNEAQ (reference sequence). CDR3 size: 15 residues. Trimming removed 5 bases at V and 3 bases at J, with 17 bases between. The CDR3 nucleotides are TGTGCCAGCAGCCCCTCAGGGGAGCGTCTCTACGAGCAGTACTTC. The encoded protein is CASSPSGERLYEQYF. The variable domain in full, completed from reference TRBV7-9 and TRBJ2-7, reads DTGVSQNPRHKITKRGQNVTFRCDPISEHNRLYWYRQTLGQGPEFLTYFQNEAQLEKSRLLSDRFSAERPKGSFSTLEIQRTEQGDSAMYLCASSPSGERLYEQYFGPGTRLTVT.

This clonotype was seen only a few times. The chain employs TRBV6-2 or TRBV6-3 and TRBJ1-5; D gene uncertain. Germline V gives CDR1 MNHEY, CDR2 SVGEGT. Trimming cost V 5 bases and J 2 bases, with 19 bases left between them. The CDR3 totals 17 residues. The CDR3 is CASSVLGYGYGNQPQHF. In DNA, the CDR3 is TGTGCCAGCAGTGTTCTTGGGTACGGGTACGGCAATCAGCCCCAGCATTTT.

The rearrangement links TRBV10-1 to TRBJ2-7; 7 bases align to TRBD2. Germline trimming cut 2 bases from V and 4 bases from J; bases unmatched to any gene: 8. The germline V gene encodes CDR1 WNHNN and CDR2 SYGVQD (reference sequence). This CDR3 has 15 residues. The DNA of the CDR3 is TGCGCCAGCAGTGAGGGGAGGGGAATCGGGTACGAGCAGTACTTC. It codes for CASSEGRGIGYEQYF.

This chain joins TRBV5-6 and TRBJ1-6; TRBD1 matches 7 bases. The CDR3 covers 17 residues. Trimming removed 4 bases from V and 7 bases from J; junction bases left unmatched: 14. Germline V gene lookup returns CDR1 SGHDT and CDR2 YYEEEE. The CDR3, as DNA: TGTGCCAGCAGCCAGGCTAGTAGGACAGGACCGAATTCACCCCTCCACTTT. Translation gives CASSQASRTGPNSPLHF. Full variable domain (missing parts from reference TRBV5-6 and TRBJ1-6): DAGVTQSPTHLIKTRGQQVTLRCSPKSGHDTVSWYQQALGQGPQFIFQYYEEEERQRGNFPDRFSGHQFPNYSSELNVNALLLGDSALYLCASSQASRTGPNSPLHFGNGTRLTVT.

This clonotype was recorded a few times. The rearrangement links TRBV7-3 to TRBJ2-4; D is tentatively TRBD1 or TRBD2 (6 bases each). The CDR3 is 18 residues long. V dropped 4 bases and J dropped 1 base, with 20 bases sitting between them. Germline CDR1 reads SGHTA; CDR2 reads FQGTGA. The CDR3 DNA is TGTGCCAGCAGCTGGTCGATGCGGGACACCGGGGCCAAAAACATTCAGTACTTC. This gives the protein CASSWSMRDTGAKNIQYF.

This clonotype was detected only a few times. The V call is TRBV15, the J call TRBJ1-3; tentative D call: TRBD1 (5 bases). This CDR3 is built from 15 residues. The V gene's germline CDR1 is LNHNV and CDR2 YYDKDF (reference sequence). V shed 0 bases and J shed 4 bases, with 10 bases lying between them. CDR3 sequence reads: CATSRDWGTGNTIYF. CDR3 in DNA: TGTGCCACCAGCAGAGATTGGGGCACCGGAAACACCATATATTTT.

This clonotype was detected ten times or more. DNA of the CDR3: TGTGCCAGCAGTTTAAGGACTAGCGGGAGCTCCTACGAGCAGTACTTC. This gives the protein CASSLRTSGSSYEQYF. The gene calls are TRBV28 and TRBJ2-7; 13 bases are shared with TRBD2. This CDR3 has 16 amino acids. Germline V CDR1 and CDR2: MDHEN, SYDVKM. J gave up 0 bases and V 2 bases, and 1 base lay outside the gene matches.

This clonotype was found a few times. The rearrangement joins TRBV5-1 to TRBJ2-5; TRBD2 matches 12 bases. The trim removed 0 bases at V and 2 bases at J, leaving 2 bases unmatched. The length of the CDR3 is 16 residues. Germline lookup yields CDR1 SGHRS and CDR2 YFSETQ. CDR3 residues: CASSLGTSGKQETQYF. CDR3 sequence (DNA): TGCGCCAGCAGCTTGGGGACTAGCGGGAAGCAAGAGACCCAGTACTTC.

This clonotype was seen only a few times. This chain links TRBV29-1 with TRBJ2-5; 8 positions agree with TRBD2. CDR1 and CDR2 (germline): SQVTM, ANQGSEA. Unmatched junction bases numbered 5, after V lost 0 bases and J lost 5 bases. CDR3 length equals 14 residues. For the CDR3, the DNA is TGCAGCGTTGAAGACCCGGGAGGGTCGGAGACCCAGTACTTC. This encodes CSVEDPGGSETQYF.

The sample holds many counts of this clonotype. This chain links TRBV28 with TRBJ2-2; tentatively, D is TRBD2 (6 bases). The germline V and J ends were trimmed by 1 base and 4 bases, with 13 bases remaining between them. This CDR3 contains 16 residues. The germline V gene encodes CDR1 MDHEN and CDR2 SYDVKM. In nucleotides, the CDR3 is TGTGCCAGCAGTTTATTCGGAGGGAGTCGCACCGGGGAGCTGTTTTTT. Translating it yields CASSLFGGSRTGELFF.

The gene calls are TRBV7-2 and TRBJ2-5, with 9 bases that match TRBD2. The V and J ends lost 3 bases and 7 bases, in that order; junction bases with no gene match: 9. CDR3 length: 15 residues. Germline values: CDR1 SGHTA, CDR2 FQGNSA. The DNA for the CDR3 is TGTGCCAGCAGCTTCGGGCCTAGCGGGAAAGGGACCCAGTACTTC. Its protein product is CASSFGPSGKGTQYF.

This clonotype was counted many times. The chain carries TRBV3-1 and TRBJ1-2; D unresolved. The CDR3 is 16 residues long. Trimming removed 1 base at V and 4 bases at J, with 16 bases between. Per the germline V gene, CDR1 is LGHDT and CDR2 is YNNKEL (reference sequence). The DNA of the CDR3 is TGTGCCAGCAGCCAAGCCCGGGGTCCCTCCCGCTATGGCTACACCTTC. This gives the protein CASSQARGPSRYGYTF.

This chain links TRBV24-1 with TRBJ2-5; D may be TRBD2 (5 bases). CDR1 is KGHDR and CDR2 is SFDVKD in the germline V gene. The CDR3 has 15 residues. The ends were cut back, 7 bases at V and 2 bases at J, with 16 bases in the middle. This CDR3 reads CATRARDGDQETQYF. Here the CDR3 DNA reads TGTGCCACCAGGGCTCGAGACGGGGATCAAGAGACCCAGTACTTC.

The V gene is TRBV5-1, the J gene TRBJ2-6; D unresolved. Germline CDR1 is SGHRS and CDR2 is YFSETQ. The CDR3 is 14 residues long. The V gene lost 3 bases and the J gene lost 0 bases, with 4 bases spanning the gap. CDR3 protein: CASSWDSGANVLTF. Here the CDR3 DNA reads TGCGCCAGCAGCTGGGACTCTGGGGCCAACGTCCTGACTTTC. Using reference TRBV5-1 and TRBJ2-6 for the parts outside the CDR3, the full variable domain is KAGVTQTPRYLIKTRGQQVTLSCSPISGHRSVSWYQQTPGQGLQFLFEYFSETQRNKGNFPGRFSGRQFSNSRSEMNVSTLELGDSALYLCASSWDSGANVLTFGAGSRLTVL.

This chain uses TRBV7-8 with TRBJ2-4, with no clear D. V was clipped by 5 bases and J by 7 bases, with 18 bases between them. Germline-derived CDR1 and CDR2 are SGHVS and FQNEAQ. The CDR3 has 15 amino acids. The DNA for the CDR3 is TGTGCCAGCAGCCCTGAGACAACGGCCATGAACATTCAGTACTTC. Translation gives CASSPETTAMNIQYF.

This clonotype was observed at least ten times. The chain combines TRBV7-6 with TRBJ2-3; weak D call: TRBD2 (6 bases). The CDR3 is 15 amino acids. Germline V gene sequence: CDR1 SGHVS, CDR2 FNYEAQ. The ends were cut back, 5 bases at V and 2 bases at J, with 14 bases in the middle. This CDR3 is CASSTRSGNTDTQYF. In DNA, the CDR3 is TGTGCCAGCAGCACCCGTAGCGGAAACACAGATACGCAGTATTTT.

The V call is TRBV7-2, the J call TRBJ2-7; D remains unclear. Trimming pared 1 base from V and 5 bases from J, leaving 9 bases between. This CDR3 has 13 amino acids. The V gene's germline CDR1 is SGHTA and CDR2 FQGNSA. The CDR3 protein is CASSLVTRNEQYF. DNA of the CDR3: TGTGCCAGCAGCTTAGTAACCAGGAACGAGCAGTACTTC.

This clonotype was counted between two and nine times. The chain carries TRBV12-3 or TRBV12-4 and TRBJ1-4, with D hard to call. The CDR3 runs to 15 residues. Trimming shortened V by 8 bases and J by 7 bases, and 20 bases separated the two germline ends. CDR3 sequence reads: CASHSGGLGGEKLFF. The CDR3 DNA is TGTGCCAGCCACTCAGGAGGGCTTGGAGGTGAAAAACTGTTTTTT.